Given below is one TCR beta chain in context. The data belong to a study of blood T cell repertoires in COVID-19. Overall study context: Acute-phase and convalescent COVID-19 samples originated in the United States, Italy and Spain. T cells, B-cell-depleted T cells, or PBMCs supplied cDNA or gDNA.

Measured with immunoSEQ multiplex PCR; TCRdb has only the in-frame clones, and not every one. Of about 39,000 clones in the sample, roughly 80% were seen once. Trimming removed 6 bases from V and 8 bases from J; junction bases left unmatched: 17. The CDR3 spans 16 residues. Germline V CDR1 and CDR2: KGHSH, LQKENI. Sample: peripheral blood. The chain has TRBV18 and TRBJ1-2, with 8 bases lining up with TRBD1. This sequence was found in a man aged 55 to 70 in a cohort sampled during active COVID-19. This CDR3 is CASSFGTRGQVRGYTF. CDR3 sequence (DNA): TGTGCCAGCTCTTTCGGGACCAGGGGGCAGGTTAGAGGCTACACCTTC.